This T cell receptor (beta chain) was captured by sequencing in a study of blood T cell repertoires in COVID-19. Sequencing used immunoSEQ multiplex PCR; TCRdb keeps in-frame clones, though not all of them. The sample consists of 650,000 to 800,000 clones, 85% to 90% of them appearing once. The sample comprised peripheral blood. The clonotype comes from a woman aged 18-29 years with acute or convalescent COVID-19.

Written as DNA, the CDR3 is TGTGCCAGCTGGGGGACAGGGGGGACTGAAGCTTTCTTT. Residues: CASWGTGGTEAFF. The chain joins TRBV2 to TRBJ1-1, with 11 bases fitting TRBD1. The trim removed 8 bases at V and 5 bases at J, leaving 4 bases unmatched. CDR3 length: 13 amino acids. The germline gives CDR1 SNHLY, CDR2 FYNNEI.